Included here is one T cell receptor beta chain sequence, with context. Antigen specificity is unknown. The CDR3 has 12 amino acids. CDR1 DFQATT and CDR2 SNEGSKA come from the germline V gene (reference sequence). This record belongs to a study of identical twins. Template switching created a universal primer site, and the cDNA included unique molecular identifiers. Via MiXCR, TCRdb re-called the 5' RACE reads, giving one row per CDR3 protein. The top ten clones hold less than 0.35% of a sample with 1,800,000 or so distinct CDR3 sequences, less than 40% of them seen once. Whole-study findings and limits: Models, which agreed with sharing between unrelated individuals, nonetheless underestimated the out-of-frame TCR alpha sharing seen in monozygotic twins. Cord blood beta clonotypes that were abundant carried fewer insertions, and memory repertoires showed no such trend. Invariant populations such as MAIT and iNKT cells could partly muddle zero-insertion analyses.

V and J are TRBV20-1 and TRBJ2-1; the D gene is possibly TRBD2 (6 bases). The DNA end is more similar to TRBJ2-7, so the J call may be wrong. The TCR was taken from a newborn girl in good health. The sequencing sample was made of cord blood. The CDR3 DNA follows: TGCAGAGCGGGCTGGGGGTACAATGAGCAGTACTTC. This translates into CRAGWGYNEQYF.